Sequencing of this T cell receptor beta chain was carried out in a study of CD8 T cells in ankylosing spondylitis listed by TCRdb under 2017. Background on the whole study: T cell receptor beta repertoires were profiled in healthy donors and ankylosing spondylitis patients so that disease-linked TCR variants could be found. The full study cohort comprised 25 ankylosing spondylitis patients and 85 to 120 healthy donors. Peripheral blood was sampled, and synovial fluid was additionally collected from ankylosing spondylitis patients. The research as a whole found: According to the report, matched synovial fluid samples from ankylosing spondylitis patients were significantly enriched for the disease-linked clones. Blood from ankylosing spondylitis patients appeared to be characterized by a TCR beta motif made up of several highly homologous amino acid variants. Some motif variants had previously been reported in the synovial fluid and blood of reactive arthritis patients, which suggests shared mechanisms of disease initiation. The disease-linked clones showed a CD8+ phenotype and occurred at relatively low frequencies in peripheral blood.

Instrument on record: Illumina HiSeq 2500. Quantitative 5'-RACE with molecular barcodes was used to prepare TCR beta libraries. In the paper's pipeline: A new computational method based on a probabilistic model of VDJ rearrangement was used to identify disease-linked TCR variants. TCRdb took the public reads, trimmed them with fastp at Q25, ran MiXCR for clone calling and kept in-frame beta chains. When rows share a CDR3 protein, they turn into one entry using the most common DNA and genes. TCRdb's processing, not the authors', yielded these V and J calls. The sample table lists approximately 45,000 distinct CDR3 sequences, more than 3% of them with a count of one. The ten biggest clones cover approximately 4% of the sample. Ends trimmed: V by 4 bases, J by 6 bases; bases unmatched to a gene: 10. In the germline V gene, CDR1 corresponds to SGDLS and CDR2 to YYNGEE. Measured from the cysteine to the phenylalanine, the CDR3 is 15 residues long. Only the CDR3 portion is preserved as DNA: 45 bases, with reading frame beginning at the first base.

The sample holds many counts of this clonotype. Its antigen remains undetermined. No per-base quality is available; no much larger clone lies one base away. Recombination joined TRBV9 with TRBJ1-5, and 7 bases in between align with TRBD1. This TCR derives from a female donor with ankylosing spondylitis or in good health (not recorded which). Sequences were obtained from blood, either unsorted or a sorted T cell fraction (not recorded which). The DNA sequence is TGTGCCAGCAGCCAGGGGGGGGGCAGAGGTCAGCCCCAGCATTTT. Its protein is CASSQGGGRGQPQHF.